The following is a T cell receptor (beta chain) sequence with its context. The antigen remains unidentified. Its ends do not fully match the called genes, so a read error is possible. This sample stems from a study of cytomegalovirus exposure and HLA in healthy donors. Notes on the study in general: By HLA locus, TCR association rates varied in a later analysis, with DRB1 showing the most and HLA-C the fewest. Three CMV-associated chains proved CMV antigen-specific in vitro.

The study ran its PCR with 60 Vbeta and 13 Jbeta primers. Produced via immunoSEQ multiplex PCR; TCRdb's table is partial and in-frame only. The sample records approximately 100,000 clones, 65% to 85% being singletons. This CDR3 is built from 14 residues. Germline CDR1 SEHNR, CDR2 FQNEAQ (reference sequence). Those who donated were healthy bone marrow donors. The TCR originated in a woman in her forties in good health and CMV-seronegative. The chain uses TRBV7-9 and TRBJ2-7; possibly TRBD1 for D (6 bases). The sample was PBMCs. The CDR3 loop reads CSSSLPGQTYEQYF. The CDR3 DNA reads as TGTTCCAGCAGCTTACCCGGACAGACCTACGAGCAGTACTTC.